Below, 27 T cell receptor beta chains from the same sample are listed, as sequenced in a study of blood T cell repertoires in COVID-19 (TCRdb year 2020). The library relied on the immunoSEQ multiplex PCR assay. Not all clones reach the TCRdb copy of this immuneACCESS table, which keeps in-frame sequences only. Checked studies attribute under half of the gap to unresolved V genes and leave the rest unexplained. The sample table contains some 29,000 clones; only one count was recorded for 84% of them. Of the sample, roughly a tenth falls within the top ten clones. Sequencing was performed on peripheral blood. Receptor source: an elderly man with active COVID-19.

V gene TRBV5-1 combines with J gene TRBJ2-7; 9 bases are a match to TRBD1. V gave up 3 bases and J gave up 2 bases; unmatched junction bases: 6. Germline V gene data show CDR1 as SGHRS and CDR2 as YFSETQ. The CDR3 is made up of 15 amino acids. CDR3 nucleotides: TGCGCCAGCAGCTCCTTCACAGGGGGCGCCTACGAGCAGTACTTC. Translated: CASSSFTGGAYEQYF.

The CDR3 region is CAWRRNSGPYEQYF. CDR3 DNA sequence: TGTGCCTGGAGACGGAATAGCGGCCCCTACGAGCAGTACTTC. The rearrangement links TRBV30 to TRBJ2-7; D may be TRBD2 (6 bases). V shed 3 bases and J shed 2 bases, with 14 bases lying between them. The CDR3 spans 14 residues. Germline CDR1 is GTSNPN and CDR2 is SVGIG (reference sequence).

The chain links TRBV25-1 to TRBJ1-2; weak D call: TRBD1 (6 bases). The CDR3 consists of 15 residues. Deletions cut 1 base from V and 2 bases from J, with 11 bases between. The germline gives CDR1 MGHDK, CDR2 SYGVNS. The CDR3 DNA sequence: TGTGCCAGCAGTGAATTCCGGACAGCCAACTATGGCTACACCTTC. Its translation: CASSEFRTANYGYTF.

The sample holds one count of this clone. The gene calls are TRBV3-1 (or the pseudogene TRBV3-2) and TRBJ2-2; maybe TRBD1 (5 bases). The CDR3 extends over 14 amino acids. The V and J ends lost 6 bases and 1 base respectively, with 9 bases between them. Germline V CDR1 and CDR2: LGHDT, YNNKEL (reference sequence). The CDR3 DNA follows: TGTGCCAGCAGTCTTACAGGGAACACCGGGGAGCTGTTTTTT. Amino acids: CASSLTGNTGELFF.

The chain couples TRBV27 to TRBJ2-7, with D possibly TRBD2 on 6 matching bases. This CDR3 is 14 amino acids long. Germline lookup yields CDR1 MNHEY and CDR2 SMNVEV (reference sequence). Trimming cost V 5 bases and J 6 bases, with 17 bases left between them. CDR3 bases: TGTGCCAGCAGTCCGACTAGTCATCCGGGCGAGCAGTACTTC. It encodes CASSPTSHPGEQYF.

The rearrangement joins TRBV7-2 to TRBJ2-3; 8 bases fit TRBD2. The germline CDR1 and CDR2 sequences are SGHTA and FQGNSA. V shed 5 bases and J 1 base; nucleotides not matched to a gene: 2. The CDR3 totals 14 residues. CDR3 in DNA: TGTGCCAGCAGCCCCGGGGGGGGCACAGATACGCAGTATTTT. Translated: CASSPGGGTDTQYF.

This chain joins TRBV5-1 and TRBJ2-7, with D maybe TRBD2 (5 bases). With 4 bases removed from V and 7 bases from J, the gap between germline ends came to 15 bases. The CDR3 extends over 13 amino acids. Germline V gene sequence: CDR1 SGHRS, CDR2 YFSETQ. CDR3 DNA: TGCGCCAGCAGCCAGGACCCCTCGGGGGAGCAGTACTTC. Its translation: CASSQDPSGEQYF.

CDR3 nucleotides: TGTGCCAGCAGCCTGGATGCCCAGGGGCTCAACACCATATATTTT. Its translation: CASSLDAQGLNTIYF. The V and J genes are TRBV5-5 and TRBJ1-3; possibly TRBD1 for D (6 bases). Trimming left V 4 bases short and J 7 bases short, with 18 bases between. The CDR3 covers 15 residues. The germline gives CDR1 SGHKS, CDR2 YYEKEE (reference sequence).

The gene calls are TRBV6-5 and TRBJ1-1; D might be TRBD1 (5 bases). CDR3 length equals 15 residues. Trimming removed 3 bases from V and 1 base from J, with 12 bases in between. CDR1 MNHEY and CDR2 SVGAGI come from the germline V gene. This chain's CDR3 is CASSYGGARNTEAFF. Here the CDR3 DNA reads TGTGCCAGCAGTTATGGCGGGGCTCGGAACACTGAAGCTTTCTTT.

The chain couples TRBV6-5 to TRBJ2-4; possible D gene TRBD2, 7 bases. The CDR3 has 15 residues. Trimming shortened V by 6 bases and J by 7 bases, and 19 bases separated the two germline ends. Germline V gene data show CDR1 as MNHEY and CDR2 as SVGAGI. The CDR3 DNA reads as TGTGCCAGCAGACCCCGTGGGGAGGGGGGGAACATTCAGTACTTC. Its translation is CASRPRGEGGNIQYF.

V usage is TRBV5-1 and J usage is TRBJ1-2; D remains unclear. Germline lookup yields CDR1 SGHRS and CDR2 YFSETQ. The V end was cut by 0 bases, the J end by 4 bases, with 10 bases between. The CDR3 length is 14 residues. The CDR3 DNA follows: TGCGCCAGCAGCTTGGACCCCGCAGGCTATGGCTACACCTTC. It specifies CASSLDPAGYGYTF.

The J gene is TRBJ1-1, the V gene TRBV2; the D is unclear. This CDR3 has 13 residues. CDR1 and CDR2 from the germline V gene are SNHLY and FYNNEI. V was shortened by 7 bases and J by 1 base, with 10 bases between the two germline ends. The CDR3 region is CASIEARNTEAFF. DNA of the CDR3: TGTGCCAGCATCGAGGCCAGGAACACTGAAGCTTTCTTT.

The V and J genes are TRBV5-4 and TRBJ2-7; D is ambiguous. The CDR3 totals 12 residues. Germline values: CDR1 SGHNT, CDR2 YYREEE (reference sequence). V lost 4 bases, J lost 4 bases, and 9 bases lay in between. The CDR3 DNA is TGTGCCAGCAGCGTCCACTCTTACGAGCAGTACTTC. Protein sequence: CASSVHSYEQYF.

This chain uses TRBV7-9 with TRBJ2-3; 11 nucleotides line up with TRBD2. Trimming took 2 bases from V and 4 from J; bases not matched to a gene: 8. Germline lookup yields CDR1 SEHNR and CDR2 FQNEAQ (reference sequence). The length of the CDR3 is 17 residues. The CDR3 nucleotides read TGTGCCAGCAGCTTATTTTGGCTAGCGGGGGGCCCAGATACGCAGTATTTT. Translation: CASSLFWLAGGPDTQYF.

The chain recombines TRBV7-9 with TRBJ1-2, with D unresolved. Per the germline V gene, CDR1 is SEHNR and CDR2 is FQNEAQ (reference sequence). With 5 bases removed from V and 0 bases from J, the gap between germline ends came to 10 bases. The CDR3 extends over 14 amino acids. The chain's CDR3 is CASSSRTANYGYTF. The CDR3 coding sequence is TGTGCCAGCAGCAGCCGAACAGCTAACTATGGCTACACCTTC.

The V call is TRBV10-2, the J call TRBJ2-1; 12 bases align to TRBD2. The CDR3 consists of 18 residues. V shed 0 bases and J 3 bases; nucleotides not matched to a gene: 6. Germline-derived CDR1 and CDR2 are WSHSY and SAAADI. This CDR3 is CASSESGLAGPYYNEQFF. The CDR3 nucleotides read TGCGCCAGCAGTGAGTCCGGACTAGCGGGGCCATACTACAATGAGCAGTTCTTC.

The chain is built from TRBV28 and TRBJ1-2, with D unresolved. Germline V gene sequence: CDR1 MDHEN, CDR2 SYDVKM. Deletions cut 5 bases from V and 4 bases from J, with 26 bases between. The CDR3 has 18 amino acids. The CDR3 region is CASSRISPALSTVYGYTF. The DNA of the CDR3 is TGTGCCAGCAGTCGCATCTCGCCAGCGCTATCTACGGTCTATGGCTACACCTTC.

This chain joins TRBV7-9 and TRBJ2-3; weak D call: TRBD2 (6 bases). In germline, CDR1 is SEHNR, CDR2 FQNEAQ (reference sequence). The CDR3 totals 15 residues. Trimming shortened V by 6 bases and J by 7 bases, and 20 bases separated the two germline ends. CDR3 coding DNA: TGTGCCAGCAGTTCGGGAACCGGAGGGTACAATACGCAGTATTTT. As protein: CASSSGTGGYNTQYF.

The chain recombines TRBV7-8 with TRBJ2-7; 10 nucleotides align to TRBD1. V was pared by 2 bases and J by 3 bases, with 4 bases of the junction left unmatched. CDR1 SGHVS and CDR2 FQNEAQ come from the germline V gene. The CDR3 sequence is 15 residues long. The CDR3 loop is CASSLTRDRGYEQYF. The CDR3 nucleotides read TGTGCCAGCAGCTTAACTCGGGACAGGGGCTACGAGCAGTACTTC.

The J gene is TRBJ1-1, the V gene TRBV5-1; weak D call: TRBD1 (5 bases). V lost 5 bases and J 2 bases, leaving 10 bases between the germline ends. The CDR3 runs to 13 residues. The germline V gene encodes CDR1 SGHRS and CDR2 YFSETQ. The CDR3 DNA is TGCGCCAGCAGTAGTGACAGCAACACTGAAGCTTTCTTT. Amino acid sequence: CASSSDSNTEAFF.

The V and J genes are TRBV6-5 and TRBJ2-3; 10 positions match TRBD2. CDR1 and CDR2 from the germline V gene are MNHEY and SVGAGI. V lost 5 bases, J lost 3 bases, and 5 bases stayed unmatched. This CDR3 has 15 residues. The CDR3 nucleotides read TGTGCCAGCAGTCCTAGCGGGGGTTTGACAGATACGCAGTATTTT. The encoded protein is CASSPSGGLTDTQYF.

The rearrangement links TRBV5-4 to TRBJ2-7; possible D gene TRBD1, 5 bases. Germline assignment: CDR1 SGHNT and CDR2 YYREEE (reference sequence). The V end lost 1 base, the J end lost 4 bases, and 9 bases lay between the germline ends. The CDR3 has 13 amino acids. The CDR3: CASSLWGTYEQYF. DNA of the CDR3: TGTGCCAGCAGCTTGTGGGGCACGTACGAGCAGTACTTC.

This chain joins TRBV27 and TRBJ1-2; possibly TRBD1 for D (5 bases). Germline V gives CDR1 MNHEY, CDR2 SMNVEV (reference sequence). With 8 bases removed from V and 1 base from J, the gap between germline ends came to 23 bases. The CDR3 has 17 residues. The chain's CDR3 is CASAPAGRTTINYGYTF. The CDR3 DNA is TGTGCCAGCGCACCCGCGGGGAGGACAACTATTAACTATGGCTACACCTTC.

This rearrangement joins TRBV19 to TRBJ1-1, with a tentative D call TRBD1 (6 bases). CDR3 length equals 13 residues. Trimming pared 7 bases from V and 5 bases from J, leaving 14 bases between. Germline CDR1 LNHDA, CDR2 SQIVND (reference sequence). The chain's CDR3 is CASILRGGTEAFF. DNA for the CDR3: TGTGCCAGTATATTAAGGGGGGGGACTGAAGCTTTCTTT. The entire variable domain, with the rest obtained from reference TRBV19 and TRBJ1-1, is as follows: DGGITQSPKYLFRKEGQNVTLSCEQNLNHDAMYWYRQDPGQGLRLIYYSQIVNDFQKGDIAEGYSVSREKKESFPLTVTSAQKNPTAFYLCASILRGGTEAFFGQGTRLTVV.

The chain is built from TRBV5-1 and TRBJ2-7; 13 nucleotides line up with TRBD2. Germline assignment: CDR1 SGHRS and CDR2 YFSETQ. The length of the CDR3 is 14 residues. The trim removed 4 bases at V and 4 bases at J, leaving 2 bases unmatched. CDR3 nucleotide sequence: TGCGCCAGCAGCCCGGGACTAGCGGGGTACGAGCAGTACTTC. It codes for CASSPGLAGYEQYF.

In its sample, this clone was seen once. The CDR3 spells CASSQDGTSGFTDTQYF. The CDR3 coding sequence is TGCGCCAGCAGCCAAGATGGGACTAGCGGTTTTACAGATACGCAGTATTTT. The chain recombines TRBV4-1 with TRBJ2-3; 11 nucleotides align to TRBD2. J gave up 3 bases and V 0 bases, and 5 bases lay outside the gene matches. This CDR3 spans 17 amino acids. Per the germline V gene, CDR1 is MGHRA and CDR2 is YSYEKL.

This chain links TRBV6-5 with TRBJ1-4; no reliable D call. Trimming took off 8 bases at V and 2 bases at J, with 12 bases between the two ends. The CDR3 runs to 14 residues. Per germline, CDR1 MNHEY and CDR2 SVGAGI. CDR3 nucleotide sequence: TGTGCCAGCTACCCGGGCGGGACTAATGAAAAACTGTTTTTT. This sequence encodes CASYPGGTNEKLFF.